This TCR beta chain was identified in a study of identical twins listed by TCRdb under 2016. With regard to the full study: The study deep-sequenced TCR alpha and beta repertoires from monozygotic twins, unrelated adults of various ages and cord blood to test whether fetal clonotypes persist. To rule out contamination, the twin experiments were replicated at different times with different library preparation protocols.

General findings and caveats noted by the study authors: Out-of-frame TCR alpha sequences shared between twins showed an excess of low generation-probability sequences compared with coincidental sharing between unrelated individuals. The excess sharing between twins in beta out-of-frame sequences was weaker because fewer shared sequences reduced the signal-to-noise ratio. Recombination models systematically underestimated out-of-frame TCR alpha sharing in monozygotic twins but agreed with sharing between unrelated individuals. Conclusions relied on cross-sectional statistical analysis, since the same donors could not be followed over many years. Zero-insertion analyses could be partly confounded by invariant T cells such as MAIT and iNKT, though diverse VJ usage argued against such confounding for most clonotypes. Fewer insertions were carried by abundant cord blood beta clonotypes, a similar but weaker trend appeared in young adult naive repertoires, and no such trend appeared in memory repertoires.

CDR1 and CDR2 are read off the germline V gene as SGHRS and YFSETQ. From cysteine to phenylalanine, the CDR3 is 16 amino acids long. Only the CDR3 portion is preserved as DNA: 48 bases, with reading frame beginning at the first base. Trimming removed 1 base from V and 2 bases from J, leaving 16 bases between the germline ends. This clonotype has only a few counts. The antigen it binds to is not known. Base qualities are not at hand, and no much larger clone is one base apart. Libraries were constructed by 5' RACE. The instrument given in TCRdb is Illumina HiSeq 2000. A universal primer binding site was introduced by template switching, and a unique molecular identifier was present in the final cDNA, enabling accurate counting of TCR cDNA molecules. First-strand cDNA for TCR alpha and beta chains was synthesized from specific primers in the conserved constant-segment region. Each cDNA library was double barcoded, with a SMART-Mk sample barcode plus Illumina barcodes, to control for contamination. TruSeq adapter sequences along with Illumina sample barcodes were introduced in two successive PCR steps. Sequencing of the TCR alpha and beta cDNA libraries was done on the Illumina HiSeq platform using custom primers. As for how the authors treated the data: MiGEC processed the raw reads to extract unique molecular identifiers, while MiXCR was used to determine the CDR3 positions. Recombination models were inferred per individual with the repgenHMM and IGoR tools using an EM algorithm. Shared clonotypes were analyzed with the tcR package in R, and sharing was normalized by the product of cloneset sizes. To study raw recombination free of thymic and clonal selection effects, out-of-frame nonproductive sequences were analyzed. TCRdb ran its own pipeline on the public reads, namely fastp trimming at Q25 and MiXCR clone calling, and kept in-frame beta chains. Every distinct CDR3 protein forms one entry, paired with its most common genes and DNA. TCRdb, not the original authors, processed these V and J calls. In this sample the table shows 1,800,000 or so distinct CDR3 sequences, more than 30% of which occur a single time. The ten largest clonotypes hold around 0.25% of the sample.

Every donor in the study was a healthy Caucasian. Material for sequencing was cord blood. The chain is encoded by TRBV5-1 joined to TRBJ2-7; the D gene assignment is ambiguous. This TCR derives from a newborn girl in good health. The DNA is TGCGCCAGCAGCTTGTCGGGCCCGTCTCCCCCCTACGAGCAGTACTTC. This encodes CASSLSGPSPPYEQYF.